This record looks at one T cell receptor (beta chain) sequence and its context. Its cognate antigen is unknown. This entry is derived from a study of CD8 T cells in ankylosing spondylitis. Overall study findings and caveats: As reported, disease-linked clones showed significant enrichment in matched ankylosing spondylitis synovial fluid. Ankylosing spondylitis blood appeared to carry a characteristic TCR beta motif of several highly homologous variants.

The CDR3 contains 13 residues. V was pared by 1 base and J by 8 bases, with 11 bases between. Quantitative barcoded 5'-RACE was used to prepare TCR beta libraries. One entry per CDR3 protein results from TCRdb running MiXCR on the 5' RACE reads. This sample has about 540,000 distinct CDR3 sequences; about 13% occur once, and the top ten carry over 6.5%. The TCR originated in a male donor with ankylosing spondylitis. The sequenced sample consisted of blood, either unsorted or a sorted T cell fraction (not recorded which). The gene calls are TRBV12-3 or TRBV12-4 and TRBJ1-2; D is unclear. For the CDR3, the DNA is TGTGCCAGCAGTTTAGATGAAAGTGGAGGCTACACCTTC. It codes for CASSLDESGGYTF.